This T cell receptor beta chain was observed in a study of T-cell reconstitution after alpha-beta-depleted transplantation in children. In its sample, this clonotype was seen many times. This CDR3 has 15 residues. V gave up 6 bases and J gave up 9 bases, with 18 bases separating them. Preparing the TCRbeta library involved the use of unique molecular identifiers. In TCRdb, the PCR reads were re-called with MiXCR into one record per CDR3 protein. Of just over 70,000 distinct CDR3 sequences in the sample, about 7% are singletons; the top ten hold 2% to 3%. This rearrangement joins TRBV12-3 or TRBV12-4 to TRBJ1-6, with D hard to call. The starting material was PBMCs from the stem cell graft donor, obtained from the stem cell graft. This receptor was identified in a human donor who donated a stem cell graft to a child with acute lymphoblastic leukemia. Here the CDR3 reads CASRGTISQGSPLHF. The CDR3 bases are TGTGCCAGCAGGGGTACAATATCCCAAGGTTCACCCCTCCACTTT.